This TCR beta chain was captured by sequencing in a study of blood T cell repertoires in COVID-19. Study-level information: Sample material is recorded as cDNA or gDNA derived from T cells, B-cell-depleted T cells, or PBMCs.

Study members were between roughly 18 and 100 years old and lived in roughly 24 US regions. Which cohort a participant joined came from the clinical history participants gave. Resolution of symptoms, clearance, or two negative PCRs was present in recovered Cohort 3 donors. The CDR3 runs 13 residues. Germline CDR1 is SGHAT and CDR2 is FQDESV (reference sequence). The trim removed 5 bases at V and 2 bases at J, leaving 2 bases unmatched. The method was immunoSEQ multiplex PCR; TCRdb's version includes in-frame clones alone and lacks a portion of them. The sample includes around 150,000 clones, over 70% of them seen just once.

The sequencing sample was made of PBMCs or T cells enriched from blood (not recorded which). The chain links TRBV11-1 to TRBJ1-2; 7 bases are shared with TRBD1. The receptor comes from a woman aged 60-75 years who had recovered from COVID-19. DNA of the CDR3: TGTGCCAGCAGCCCGACAGGGAACTATGGCTACACCTTC. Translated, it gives CASSPTGNYGYTF.